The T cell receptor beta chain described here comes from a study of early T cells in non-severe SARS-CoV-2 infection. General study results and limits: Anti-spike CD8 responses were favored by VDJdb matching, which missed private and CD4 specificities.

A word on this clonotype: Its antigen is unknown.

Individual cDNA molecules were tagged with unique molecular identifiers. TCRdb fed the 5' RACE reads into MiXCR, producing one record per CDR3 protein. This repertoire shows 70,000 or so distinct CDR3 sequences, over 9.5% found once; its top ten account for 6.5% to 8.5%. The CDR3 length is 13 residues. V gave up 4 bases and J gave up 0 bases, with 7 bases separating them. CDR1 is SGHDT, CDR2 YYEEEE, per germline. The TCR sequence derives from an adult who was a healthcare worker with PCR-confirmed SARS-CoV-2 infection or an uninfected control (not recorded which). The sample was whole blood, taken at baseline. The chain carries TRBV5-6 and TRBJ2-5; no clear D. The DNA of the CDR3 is TGTGCCAGCAGCGCGTGGCACCAAGAGACCCAGTACTTC. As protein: CASSAWHQETQYF.